What follows is one TCR beta chain and its context. Antigen specificity is unknown. Only in-frame clones appear in the TCRdb table, and some are missing; sequencing was by immunoSEQ multiplex PCR. The sample yields around 120,000 clones, about 93% seen once. Deletions cut 5 bases from V and 4 bases from J, with 15 bases between. In germline, CDR1 is LGHNT, CDR2 FRNRAP. This CDR3 has 14 amino acids. The sample originates from a study of T cell responses to AZD1222 COVID-19 vaccine. Study-wide results and caveats: Close to half of all spike-specific TCRs reportedly target regions of the variants that are unmutated. Scientists sampled the repertoires only once the peak T cell response had passed.

Specimen: peripheral blood, collected 28 days after the second AZD1222 dose. The sequence was obtained from an adult who received the AZD1222 COVID-19 vaccine. This rearrangement joins TRBV12-5 to TRBJ2-7, with D tentatively TRBD1 (6 bases). CDR3 amino acids: CASGPGERGYEQYF. For the CDR3, the DNA is TGTGCTAGTGGTCCCGGGGAGAGGGGGTACGAGCAGTACTTC.